The rows below give T cell receptor beta chains drawn from one sample of a study of cytomegalovirus exposure and HLA in healthy donors. The protocol was immunoSEQ multiplex PCR, while the TCRdb copy is restricted to in-frame clones and leaves out a portion. The data hold 120,000 or so clones, with approximately 80% observed a single time. Input material: PBMCs. These receptors came from a young man in good health and CMV-seropositive. Each CDR3 is given with its conserved first and last residue. The D gene is left open where the match is weak. The listing skips clone size in some rows; elsewhere it reads once, few, many or a size class.

- | TRBJ2-1 | TRBD1 | TRBV29-1 | 14 | CSVSGDRGRDEQFF | TGCAGCGTGAGTGGGGACAGGGGACGGGATGAGCAGTTCTTC
- | TRBJ2-1 | TRBD2 | TRBV5-1 | 22 | CASSLYPGGGLAGGVSGNEQFF | TGCGCCAGCAGCTTGTATCCAGGGGGCGGACTAGCGGGAGGAGTCTCCGGCAATGAGCAGTTCTTC
- | TRBJ1-4 | TRBD1 | TRBV5-1 | 15 | CASSAMTGSNEKLFF | TGCGCCAGCAGCGCCATGACAGGGAGTAATGAAAAACTGTTTTTT
- | TRBJ2-3 | - | TRBV27 | 17 | CASRSSSMARGTDTQYF | TGTGCCAGCAGGTCGTCCTCTATGGCGCGGGGCACAGATACGCAGTATTTT
once | TRBJ1-1 | - | TRBV27 | 13 | CASSLGEGMRAFF | TGTGCCAGCAGTTTAGGTGAGGGTATGAGGGCTTTCTTT
- | TRBJ1-1 | - | TRBV7-3 | 14 | CASSSGGRGTEAFF | TGTGCCAGCAGCTCCGGGGGGCGAGGGACTGAAGCTTTCTTT
- | TRBJ2-7 | - | TRBV27 | 16 | CASSLGPPTGAYEQYF | TGTGCCAGCAGTTTAGGGCCCCCGACAGGAGCCTACGAGCAGTACTTC
- | TRBJ2-1 | - | TRBV6-5 | 15 | CASSYSVGGYNEQFF | TGTGCCAGCAGTTACTCAGTGGGAGGTTACAATGAGCAGTTCTTC
- | TRBJ2-7 | - | TRBV5-5 | 15 | CASSPIQEGSYEQYF | TGTGCCAGCAGCCCTATCCAGGAGGGCTCCTACGAGCAGTACTTC
- | TRBJ2-7 | - | TRBV30 | 16 | CAWTPDPFRDHYEQYF | TGTGCCTGGACCCCCGACCCCTTCAGGGATCACTACGAGCAGTACTTC
- | TRBJ2-1 | - | TRBV7-9 | 13 | CSSTPRAYNEQFF | TGTTCCAGCACCCCCAGGGCCTACAATGAGCAGTTCTTC
- | TRBJ1-5 | - | TRBV7-9 | 14 | CASSLGTEGQPQHF | TGTGCCAGCAGCTTAGGGACAGAGGGTCAGCCCCAGCATTTT
few | TRBJ1-5 | TRBD1 | TRBV7-9 | 18 | CASSLGTGGRLSNQPQHF | TGTGCCAGCAGCCTAGGGACAGGGGGCCGGCTGAGCAATCAGCCCCAGCATTTT
once | TRBJ2-3 | TRBD2 | TRBV7-9 | 15 | CASSLAAVPTDTQYF | TGTGCCAGCAGCCTAGCGGCCGTTCCCACAGATACGCAGTATTTT
- | TRBJ2-7 | TRBD2 | TRBV29-1 | 14 | CSVEELAGGYEQYF | TGCAGCGTTGAAGAACTAGCGGGAGGTTACGAGCAGTACTTC
- | TRBJ2-5 | - | TRBV2 | 13 | CASSAGRGETQYF | TGTGCCAGCAGTGCCGGCAGGGGAGAGACCCAGTACTTC
- | TRBJ2-5 | TRBD2 | TRBV4-2 | 17 | CASSPGLAGGPMQTQYF | TGTGCCAGCAGTCCCGGACTAGCGGGAGGGCCAATGCAGACCCAGTACTTC
- | TRBJ2-7 | TRBD1 | TRBV4-3 | 15 | CASSQTTGEWYEQYF | TGCGCCAGCAGCCAAACGACAGGGGAGTGGTACGAGCAGTACTTC
- | TRBJ1-2 | - | TRBV5-6 | 15 | CASSAPGEGMYGYTF | TGTGCCAGCAGCGCCCCGGGAGAGGGAATGTATGGCTACACCTTC
- | TRBJ2-5 | - | TRBV11-2 | 17 | CASSQSPNRGLQETQYF | TGTGCCAGCAGCCAATCGCCGAACAGGGGACTCCAAGAGACCCAGTACTTC
few | TRBJ2-3 | - | TRBV2 | 15 | CATRGLASGTDTQYF | TGTGCAACCCGGGGATTAGCGTCAGGCACAGATACGCAGTATTTT
- | TRBJ2-1 | - | TRBV29-1 | 12 | CSAGGGSGEQFF | TGCAGCGCTGGGGGCGGGAGTGGAGAGCAGTTCTTC
- | TRBJ2-4 | - | TRBV13 | 15 | CASSVRTVSSNIQYF | TGTGCCAGCAGCGTACGGACAGTGTCTTCTAACATTCAGTACTTC
- | TRBJ2-3 | TRBD1 | TRBV4-2 | 17 | CASSQGVSGQGTDTQYF | TGTGCCAGCAGCCAGGGGGTCTCGGGACAGGGAACAGATACGCAGTATTTT
- | TRBJ2-5 | - | TRBV7-9 | 11 | CASSFRETQYF | TGTGCCAGCAGCTTCCGGGAGACCCAGTACTTC
- | TRBJ2-1 | - | TRBV5-4 | 16 | CASSSPKCLSYNEQFF | TGTGCCAGCAGCTCCCCGAAGTGCCTATCCTACAATGAGCAGTTCTTC
- | TRBJ1-1 | TRBD1 | TRBV7-9 | 15 | CASSPGTGGSTEAFF | TGTGCCAGCAGCCCTGGGACAGGGGGAAGCACTGAAGCTTTCTTT
- | TRBJ1-2 | - | TRBV5-1 | 15 | CASSFTRTSAYGYTF | TGCGCCAGCAGCTTTACTCGGACTTCCGCCTATGGCTACACCTTC
- | TRBJ2-1 | TRBD1 | TRBV4-2 | 16 | CASSQADRVSYNEQFF | TGTGCCAGCAGCCAAGCAGACAGGGTTTCCTACAATGAGCAGTTCTTC
few | TRBJ1-2 | - | TRBV6-5 | 15 | CASSTNEEGGYGYTF | TGTGCCAGCAGTACGAATGAAGAAGGGGGCTATGGCTACACCTTC
- | TRBJ2-1 | TRBD2 | TRBV5-1 | 15 | CASSLAGGPGNEQFF | TGCGCCAGCAGCCTAGCGGGAGGGCCGGGAAATGAGCAGTTCTTC
- | TRBJ2-7 | - | TRBV9 | 16 | CASSSSLRAESYEQYF | TGTGCCAGCAGCTCATCGCTGAGGGCCGAATCCTACGAGCAGTACTTC
- | TRBJ2-1 | - | TRBV7-9 | 14 | CASSLFLTESEQFF | TGTGCCAGCAGCTTATTCCTGACGGAGAGTGAGCAGTTCTTC
once | TRBJ1-3 | - | TRBV7-6 | 15 | CASSLYSSSGNTIYF | TGTGCCAGCAGCTTGTACAGCTCCTCTGGAAACACCATATATTTT
- | TRBJ2-7 | - | TRBV30 | 11 | CAWGASYEQYF | TGTGCCTGGGGGGCAAGCTACGAGCAGTACTTC
- | TRBJ1-1 | - | TRBV20-1 | 11 | CSASEASEAFF | TGCAGTGCCTCGGAGGCCTCTGAAGCTTTCTTT
few | TRBJ2-3 | TRBD2 | TRBV6-6 | 14 | CASSYRTSPNTQYF | TGTGCCAGCAGTTACAGGACTAGCCCAAATACGCAGTATTTT
- | TRBJ1-2 | TRBD1 | TRBV14 | 14 | CASSQETGFYGYTF | TGTGCCAGCAGCCAAGAGACAGGGTTCTATGGCTACACCTTC
- | TRBJ2-6 | - | TRBV11-2 | 15 | CASSPTFGGANVLTF | TGTGCCAGCAGCCCAACATTTGGTGGGGCCAACGTCCTGACTTTC
- | TRBJ1-1 | TRBD1 | TRBV10-3 | 16 | CAIKVGTGGENTEAFF | TGTGCCATCAAGGTCGGGACAGGGGGCGAGAACACTGAAGCTTTCTTT
- | TRBJ1-3 | - | TRBV9 | 13 | CASSYNSGNTIYF | TGTGCCAGCAGCTACAACTCTGGAAACACCATATATTTT
- | TRBJ2-2 | TRBD2 | TRBV6-5 | 15 | CASSLAGGGTGELFF | TGTGCCAGCAGTTTAGCGGGAGGGGGCACCGGGGAGCTGTTTTTT
- | TRBJ2-3 | - | TRBV30 | 16 | CACHTPGTVPTDTQYF | TGTGCCTGCCATACCCCGGGAACGGTTCCCACAGATACGCAGTATTTT
- | TRBJ1-1 | - | TRBV5-1 | 14 | CASSLVARGTEAFF | TGCGCCAGCAGCTTGGTGGCGAGAGGAACTGAAGCTTTCTTT
- | TRBJ1-3 | TRBD1 | TRBV18 | 16 | CASSPRQGIAGNTIYF | TGTGCCAGCTCACCCCGACAGGGCATTGCTGGAAACACCATATATTTT
- | TRBJ1-4 | - | TRBV4-3 | 15 | CASSQDLRSNEKLFF | TGCGCCAGCAGCCAAGATTTGAGGAGTAATGAAAAACTGTTTTTT